These 28 T cell receptor beta chains originate from one sample sequenced in a study of shared clonotypes between healthy human individuals (dated by TCRdb to about 2020). CD8 naive samples were CD45RO-negative cells positively selected for CCR7, giving a CD45RA+CCR7+ population that excluded TemRA cells. Library method: the immunoSEQ multiplex PCR assay. Held by TCRdb, this immuneACCESS table contains in-frame sequences only and omits some clones. Under half of the omission traces to an unresolved V gene where checked; the cause of the rest is unknown. The sample records around 2.1 million clones, under 95% of which are singletons. The leading ten clones occupy around 1.7% of the sample. Sequencing was carried out using naive CD8+ T cells from PBMCs. The sample's cell subset or site label is to be understood as: CD45RA+CCR7+. The source of these receptors is a young man in good health. Some clones in this sample may be carry-over from other donors' samples.

The chain joins TRBV28 to TRBJ2-7; possibly TRBD1 or TRBD2 for D (5 bases each). Trimming removed 7 bases from V and 3 bases from J, with 19 bases in between. Germline CDR1 reads MDHEN; CDR2 reads SYDVKM. This CDR3 contains 15 residues. CDR3 coding DNA: TGTGCCAGCACCATAATCCGTGGGGGTTACTACGAGCAGTACTTC. This translates into CASTIIRGGYYEQYF.

The chain combines TRBV7-9 with TRBJ2-7, with 8 bases that match TRBD2. Germline assignment: CDR1 SEHNR and CDR2 FQNEAQ (reference sequence). Trimming took 5 bases from V and 5 from J; bases not matched to a gene: 14. CDR3 length: 16 residues. In nucleotides, the CDR3 is TGTGCCAGCAGCCCCCCTGTAGGACTAGCAGTCCACGAGCAGTACTTC. It encodes CASSPPVGLAVHEQYF. Full variable domain (missing parts from reference TRBV7-9 and TRBJ2-7): DTGVSQNPRHKITKRGQNVTFRCDPISEHNRLYWYRQTLGQGPEFLTYFQNEAQLEKSRLLSDRFSAERPKGSFSTLEIQRTEQGDSAMYLCASSPPVGLAVHEQYFGPGTRLTVT.

The chain uses TRBV14 and TRBJ2-7; D possibly corresponds to TRBD1 (6 bases). Deletions cut 6 bases from V and 2 bases from J, with 11 bases between. The CDR3 contains 13 residues. Germline values: CDR1 SGHDN, CDR2 FVKESK. The CDR3 reads CASRGHGAYEQYF. Here the CDR3 DNA reads TGTGCCAGCAGGGGACATGGAGCCTACGAGCAGTACTTC.

The rearrangement joins TRBV28 to TRBJ2-3, with D unclear. The CDR3 consists of 14 residues. Germline V gene lookup returns CDR1 MDHEN and CDR2 SYDVKM. With 4 bases removed from V and 6 bases from J, the gap between germline ends came to 14 bases. The CDR3 region is CASSYFLVGDTQYF. The CDR3, as DNA: TGTGCCAGCAGTTACTTTCTAGTGGGGGATACGCAGTATTTT.

This sequence joins TRBV5-5 and TRBJ2-7; weak D call: TRBD1 (6 bases). The CDR3 sequence is 14 residues long. Germline V gene sequence: CDR1 SGHKS, CDR2 YYEKEE (reference sequence). V was pared by 4 bases and J by 2 bases, with 13 bases between. The DNA for the CDR3 is TGTGCCAGCAGCCCCCGGGACATACCCTACGAGCAGTACTTC. It encodes CASSPRDIPYEQYF.

The chain employs TRBV2 and TRBJ2-2; D not certain. Trimming pared 3 bases from V and 0 bases from J, leaving 8 bases between. The length of the CDR3 is 15 residues. Per the germline V gene, CDR1 is SNHLY and CDR2 is FYNNEI. The CDR3 DNA follows: TGTGCCAGCAGTGATGGCAACGCGAACACCGGGGAGCTGTTTTTT. Residues: CASSDGNANTGELFF. Full variable domain (missing parts from reference TRBV2 and TRBJ2-2): EPEVTQTPSHQVTQMGQEVILRCVPISNHLYFYWYRQILGQKVEFLVSFYNNEISEKSEIFDDQFSVERPDGSNFTLKIRSTKLEDSAMYFCASSDGNANTGELFFGEGSRLTVL.

The CDR3 spells CASSQDRAGSYGYTF. The CDR3 bases are TGCGCCAGCAGCCAAGATAGGGCAGGGAGCTATGGCTACACCTTC. This chain links TRBV4-3 with TRBJ1-2, with D perhaps TRBD1 (5 bases). Trimming pared 0 bases from V and 4 bases from J, leaving 12 bases between. Germline values: CDR1 LGHNA, CDR2 YSLEER. CDR3 size: 15 residues.

In DNA form, the CDR3 reads TGTGCCAGCAGTTTCCCGGGCCCTACTAACTATGGCTACACCTTC. Protein sequence: CASSFPGPTNYGYTF. The genes are TRBV28 and TRBJ1-2; D not resolved. This CDR3 comprises 15 residues. The V end was cut by 3 bases, the J end by 0 bases, with 11 bases between. Looked up from germline, CDR1 is MDHEN and CDR2 is SYDVKM.

The chain is built from TRBV27 and TRBJ2-7, with TRBD1 identical over 7 bases. Germline values: CDR1 MNHEY, CDR2 SMNVEV (reference sequence). This CDR3 comprises 13 residues. Trimming at V came to 7 bases and at J to 6 bases, leaving 9 bases not matched to a gene. CDR3 coding DNA: TGTGCCAGCACGGGCCATAGGGGGCTCGAGCAGTACTTC. Encoded protein: CASTGHRGLEQYF.

V and J are TRBV4-2 and TRBJ2-2, with D uncertain. V gave up 4 bases and J gave up 3 bases, with 15 bases separating them. From germline, CDR1 is LGHNA and CDR2 YNFKEQ. The CDR3 consists of 16 residues. The CDR3 region is CASSPGPLGYTGELFF. The CDR3 DNA reads as TGTGCCAGCAGCCCTGGCCCCCTAGGGTACACCGGGGAGCTGTTTTTT.

The V gene is TRBV13, the J gene TRBJ2-3; D unclear. The CDR3 is 16 amino acids. Trimming removed 1 base from V and 4 bases from J, with 15 bases in between. CDR1 and CDR2 (germline): PRHDT, FYEKMQ (reference sequence). This CDR3 is CASSLVSHLSADTQYF. The CDR3 DNA reads as TGTGCCAGCAGCTTAGTGTCCCATCTCAGCGCAGATACGCAGTATTTT.

This chain joins TRBV30 and TRBJ2-7; D may match TRBD1 or TRBD2 (5 bases each). Germline-derived CDR1 and CDR2 are GTSNPN and SVGIG (reference sequence). The CDR3 has 15 amino acids. V was pared by 7 bases and J by 3 bases, with 22 bases between. The CDR3 protein is CAFAPSRGPGYEQYF. The CDR3 DNA follows: TGTGCCTTCGCCCCCTCGAGGGGACCCGGCTACGAGCAGTACTTC.

This sequence joins TRBV27 and TRBJ2-5; 12 bases are shared with TRBD2. This CDR3 spans 16 amino acids. After removal of 6 bases from V and 5 bases from J, the junction contained 10 bases not matched to a gene. Germline CDR1 is MNHEY and CDR2 is SMNVEV (reference sequence). The CDR3 is CASRPTSGSLSETQYF. The CDR3 DNA reads as TGTGCCAGCAGACCGACTAGCGGGAGCCTGTCCGAGACCCAGTACTTC.

The J gene is TRBJ2-2, the V gene TRBV4-1, with a tentative D call TRBD2 (6 bases). This CDR3 region has 16 residues. Germline V gives CDR1 MGHRA, CDR2 YSYEKL. With 1 base removed from V and 2 bases from J, the gap between germline ends came to 11 bases. Written as DNA, the CDR3 is TGCGCCAGCAGCCAAGGCCTAGCGATCAACACCGGGGAGCTGTTTTTT. Translating gives CASSQGLAINTGELFF.

The V call is TRBV28, the J call TRBJ2-5; TRBD2 aligns across 10 bases. The length of the CDR3 is 15 residues. CDR1 MDHEN and CDR2 SYDVKM come from the germline V gene. V lost 2 bases to trimming and J lost 5 bases; unmatched junction nucleotides: 5. CDR3 in amino acids: CASSLNLAGDETQYF. CDR3 nucleotide sequence: TGTGCCAGCAGTTTAAACCTAGCGGGAGACGAGACCCAGTACTTC.

About this clone: This CDR3 is also generated by other DNA sequences in the sample. This chain joins TRBV7-3 and TRBJ2-3, with TRBD2 as a possible D gene (6 bases). Germline CDR1 and CDR2: SGHTA and FQGTGA. This CDR3 region has 14 residues. V lost 2 bases and J 3 bases, leaving 9 bases between the germline ends. The CDR3 bases are TGTGCCAGCAGCTTATTAGGAGGGACAGATACGCAGTATTTT. Translating it yields CASSLLGGTDTQYF.

This sequence joins TRBV7-9 and TRBJ2-7; D is undetermined. Per germline, CDR1 SEHNR and CDR2 FQNEAQ (reference sequence). The CDR3 consists of 13 residues. V gave up 3 bases and J gave up 3 bases, with 9 bases separating them. CDR3 loop: CASSFGQVYEQYF. DNA for the CDR3: TGTGCCAGCAGCTTTGGGCAGGTCTACGAGCAGTACTTC.

The chain's CDR3 is CASSYGSTGELFF. As DNA, the CDR3 is TGTGCCAGCAGTTACGGGAGCACCGGGGAGCTGTTTTTT. The V gene is TRBV6-5, the J gene TRBJ2-2; TRBD2 is a possible D gene (5 bases). This CDR3 region has 13 residues. V gave up 2 bases and J gave up 4 bases, with 5 bases separating them. Germline V gene lookup returns CDR1 MNHEY and CDR2 SVGAGI.

The genes are TRBV7-9 and TRBJ1-5; D gene uncertain. CDR3 length: 15 residues. Germline CDR1 is SEHNR and CDR2 is FQNEAQ (reference sequence). The ends were cut back, 3 bases at V and 7 bases at J, with 16 bases in the middle. The CDR3 loop reads CASSFGGPGRQPQHF. As DNA, the CDR3 is TGTGCCAGCAGCTTCGGAGGGCCCGGGCGGCAGCCCCAGCATTTT.

The chain employs TRBV6-5 and TRBJ2-3; 12 nucleotides match TRBD2. Germline V CDR1 and CDR2: MNHEY, SVGAGI. V was clipped by 2 bases and J by 6 bases; unmatched bases: 6. The CDR3 length is 16 residues. The CDR3 protein is CASSYLAGGEADTQYF. CDR3 sequence (DNA): TGTGCCAGCAGTTACCTAGCGGGAGGGGAGGCGGATACGCAGTATTTT.

This rearrangement joins TRBV4-1 to TRBJ1-5; no clear D. Trimming shortened V by 1 base and J by 8 bases, and 9 bases separated the two germline ends. CDR1 is MGHRA, CDR2 YSYEKL, per germline. The length of the CDR3 is 13 residues. CDR3 bases: TGCGCCAGCAGCCAAGGGAGTTTTGAGCCCCAGCATTTT. Its translation is CASSQGSFEPQHF.

Comment on this clone: The same CDR3 is also encoded by other DNA sequences in this sample. The rearrangement uses TRBV28 and TRBJ2-7, with 7 bases that match TRBD1. The germline V gene encodes CDR1 MDHEN and CDR2 SYDVKM. This CDR3 is built from 13 residues. J was trimmed by 0 bases and V by 6 bases; bases with no gene match: 2. The CDR3 nucleotides read TGTGCCAGCAGGGGGGACAGCTCCTACGAGCAGTACTTC. It encodes CASRGDSSYEQYF.

CDR3 coding DNA: TGCGCCAGCAGCTTGGACCGTGGTGGGCGTAGAAATCTTTATGGCTACACCTTC. Translated, it gives CASSLDRGGRRNLYGYTF. The chain links TRBV5-1 to TRBJ1-2; D remains unclear. Trimming shortened V by 0 bases and J by 5 bases, and 23 bases separated the two germline ends. Germline V gives CDR1 SGHRS, CDR2 YFSETQ. The CDR3 consists of 18 residues. Looking up the rest from reference TRBV5-1 and TRBJ1-2 gives the full variable domain: KAGVTQTPRYLIKTRGQQVTLSCSPISGHRSVSWYQQTPGQGLQFLFEYFSETQRNKGNFPGRFSGRQFSNSRSEMNVSTLELGDSALYLCASSLDRGGRRNLYGYTFGSGTRLTVV.

A single count supports this clone. The rearrangement uses TRBV4-3 and TRBJ1-1; no firm D call. Trimming shortened V by 4 bases and J by 1 base, and 13 bases separated the two germline ends. This CDR3 has 15 residues. CDR1 is LGHNA, CDR2 YSLEER, per germline. This CDR3 is CASSRSPGQNTEAFF. The CDR3 coding sequence is TGCGCCAGCAGCCGGTCGCCGGGTCAGAACACTGAAGCTTTCTTT.

This clone was counted once. V and J are TRBV27 and TRBJ2-7, with 8 positions matching TRBD2. Germline V gene data show CDR1 as MNHEY and CDR2 as SMNVEV (reference sequence). V gave up 8 bases and J gave up 3 bases; unmatched junction bases: 12. The CDR3 length is 15 residues. The CDR3 reads CASGGRLAGLYEQYF. The CDR3 region has the DNA TGTGCCAGCGGTGGGCGGCTAGCGGGTCTCTACGAGCAGTACTTC.

The CDR3 DNA sequence: TGTGCCAGTAGTATAAACAGGGAGAGTTCCGGGGAGCTGTTTTTT. It is translated as CASSINRESSGELFF. The chain combines TRBV19 with TRBJ2-2; TRBD1 is a possible D gene (6 bases). The germline V gene has CDR1 LNHDA and CDR2 SQIVND (reference sequence). Trimming cost V 2 bases and J 6 bases, with 13 bases left between them. The CDR3 sequence is 15 residues long.

The V call is TRBV7-6, the J call TRBJ2-3; no clear D. V lost 5 bases and J lost 4, with 13 bases in between. This CDR3 region has 14 residues. The germline CDR1 and CDR2 sequences are SGHVS and FNYEAQ. The CDR3 sequence: CASSPRAASDTQYF. CDR3 sequence (DNA): TGTGCCAGCAGCCCAAGGGCCGCTTCAGATACGCAGTATTTT.

The chain recombines TRBV2 with TRBJ1-2; 7 nucleotides align to TRBD1. CDR3 length: 13 residues. Germline CDR1 reads SNHLY; CDR2 reads FYNNEI. Germline trimming cut 8 bases from V and 5 bases from J; bases unmatched to any gene: 8. CDR3 sequence (DNA): TGTGCCAGCGAGGGGGCAGTCCTATATGGCTACACCTTC. Residues: CASEGAVLYGYTF.